This record concerns one TCR beta chain sequence. V lost 5 bases, J lost 2 bases, and 15 bases lay in between. The CDR3 runs 15 residues. The germline V gene has CDR1 MNHEY and CDR2 SMNVEV (reference sequence). This sample is drawn from a study of blood T cell repertoires in COVID-19. The wider study: The United States, Italy and Spain were the sources of the acute and convalescent COVID-19 samples. Nucleic acid was either cDNA or gDNA, and it came from T cells, B-cell-depleted T cells, or PBMCs.

Authors' data handling: For nucleated cells, counts were estimated from reference gene primer amplification. Measured with immunoSEQ multiplex PCR; TCRdb has only the in-frame clones, and not every one. Clonal size and the V and J genes are those of that table, whereas D and trimming came from the DNA. Of roughly 240,000 clones listed, about 80% are singletons. The genes are TRBV27 and TRBJ1-2; the D gene is possibly TRBD1 (6 bases). The sample consisted of peripheral blood. The receptor was derived from a woman of 80 years or more with acute or convalescent COVID-19. The CDR3 sequence: CASSAARDTNYGYTF. DNA for the CDR3: TGTGCCAGCAGTGCTGCTCGGGACACCAACTATGGCTACACCTTC.